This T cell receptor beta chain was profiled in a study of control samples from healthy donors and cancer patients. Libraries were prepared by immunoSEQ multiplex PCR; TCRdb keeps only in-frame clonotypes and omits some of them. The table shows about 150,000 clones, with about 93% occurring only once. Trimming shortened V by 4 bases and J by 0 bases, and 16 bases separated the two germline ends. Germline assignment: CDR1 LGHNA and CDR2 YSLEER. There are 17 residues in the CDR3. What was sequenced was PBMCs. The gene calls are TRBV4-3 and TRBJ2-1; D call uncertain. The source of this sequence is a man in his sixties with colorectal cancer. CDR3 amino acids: CASSPAGPQSSYNEQFF. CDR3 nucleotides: TGCGCCAGCAGCCCAGCAGGACCCCAGAGCTCCTACAATGAGCAGTTCTTC.